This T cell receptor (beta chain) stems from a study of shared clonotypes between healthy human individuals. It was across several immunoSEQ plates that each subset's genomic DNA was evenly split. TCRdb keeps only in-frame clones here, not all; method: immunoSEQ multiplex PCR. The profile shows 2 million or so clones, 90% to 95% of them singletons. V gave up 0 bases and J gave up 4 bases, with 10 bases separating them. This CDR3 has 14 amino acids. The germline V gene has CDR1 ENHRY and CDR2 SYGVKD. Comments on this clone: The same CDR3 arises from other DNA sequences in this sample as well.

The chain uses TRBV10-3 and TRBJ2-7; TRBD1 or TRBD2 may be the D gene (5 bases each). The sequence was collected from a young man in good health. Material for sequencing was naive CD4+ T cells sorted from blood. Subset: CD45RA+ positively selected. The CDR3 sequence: CAISESGVAYEQYF. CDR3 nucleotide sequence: TGTGCCATCAGTGAGTCGGGGGTAGCGTACGAGCAGTACTTC.